The clone carrying this TCR beta chain was seen just once. Antigen specificity is unknown. This sample is drawn from a study of Ad26.COV2.S vaccination and SARS-CoV-2 variants. Overall study context: The study gave Ad26.COV2.S intramuscularly, once or twice 56 days apart.

Treatment described: around 19 received Ad26.COV2.S at low or high dose, single or two shots; a few received placebo; per-sample allocation not given. The investigators took samples on day 63 after the first vaccine or placebo injection. Libraries were prepared by immunoSEQ multiplex PCR; TCRdb keeps only in-frame clonotypes and omits some of them. The sample shows 380,000 or so clones, 88% of them seen only once. V was clipped by 1 base and J by 0 bases, with 9 bases between them. This CDR3 spans 15 amino acids. Per the germline V gene, CDR1 is LGHNA and CDR2 is YSLEER. Findings and limits, study-wide: Breadth, reportedly substantial, characterized the spike-specific CD8+ and CD4+ T cell responses after vaccination. Vaccine and placebo recipients had similar non-spike TCR breadth.

The source of this sequence is a person aged 18-65 years who received the Ad26.COV2.S COVID-19 vaccine or a placebo. The rearrangement joins TRBV4-3 to TRBJ1-1, with D unclear. This specimen was peripheral blood, taken in a trial of Ad26.COV2.S vaccine versus placebo. CDR3 region: CASSQGPTLNTEAFF. DNA of the CDR3: TGCGCCAGCAGCCAAGGGCCCACCCTGAACACTGAAGCTTTCTTT.